A single sample gave rise to the 19 T cell receptor beta chains below, sequenced in a study of regulatory T cells in long-lasting Graves disease. Assembly of TCR beta libraries relied on iRepertoire HTBI primers together with Arm-PCR of CDR3 regions. TCRdb re-called the multiplex PCR reads through MiXCR, storing one row per CDR3 protein. Altogether 200,000 to 250,000 distinct CDR3 sequences are present, roughly 18% being singletons, with the ten largest covering about 20%. Time point defined: newly diagnosed GD, antithyroid drugs for less than 3 months. Generation of the TCR library employed RNA extracted from PBMCs. Sequences were derived from peripheral blood mononuclear cells (PBMCs), sampled at new diagnosis, from a patient treated with antithyroid drugs. The receptors here all came from a female donor with Graves disease.

This clonotype has ten or more counts. The J gene is TRBJ2-7, the V gene TRBV6-1; D is perhaps TRBD2 (6 bases). The CDR3 extends over 15 amino acids. Germline assignment: CDR1 MNHNS and CDR2 SASEGT. Deletions cut 7 bases from V and 6 bases from J, with 22 bases between. CDR3 protein: CASTYYGGEASEQYF. The CDR3 coding sequence is TGTGCCAGCACCTATTACGGGGGAGAAGCCTCCGAGCAGTACTTC.

This chain uses TRBV30 with TRBJ1-6; D is undetermined. The V end lost 3 bases, the J end lost 11 bases, and 17 bases lay between the germline ends. The CDR3 spans 14 residues. Germline V CDR1 and CDR2: GTSNPN, SVGIG (reference sequence). CDR3 amino acids: CAWRDGSFWTPLHF. The CDR3 nucleotides are TGTGCCTGGAGAGACGGGTCCTTTTGGACACCCCTCCACTTT. Supplemented by reference TRBV30 and TRBJ1-6, the full variable domain reads SQTIHQWPATLVQPVGSPLSLECTVEGTSNPNLYWYRQAAGRGLQLLFYSVGIGQISSEVPQNLSASRPQDRQFILSSKKLLLSDSGFYLCAWRDGSFWTPLHFGNGTRLTVT.

This sequence joins TRBV2 and TRBJ1-1, with D perhaps matching TRBD1 (5 bases). This CDR3 region has 13 residues. Germline V lookup: CDR1 SNHLY, CDR2 FYNNEI. Trimming stripped 7 bases from V and 11 bases from J, with 20 bases between. CDR3: CASTSTESWEAFF. CDR3 in DNA: TGTGCCAGCACCTCGACAGAGTCGTGGGAGGCTTTCTTT.

In this sample, this clonotype turned up many times. The V and J genes are TRBV6-2 or TRBV6-3 and TRBJ2-2; perhaps TRBD2 as D (6 bases). There are 15 residues in the CDR3. The V gene lost 2 bases and the J gene lost 4 bases, with 11 bases spanning the gap. Looked up from germline, CDR1 is MNHEY and CDR2 is SVGEGT. The CDR3 sequence: CASSYRLGGTGELFF. The CDR3 DNA follows: TGTGCCAGCAGTTACCGACTGGGGGGCACCGGGGAGCTGTTTTTT.

This clonotype was seen repeatedly, ten times or more. This chain connects TRBV12-3 or TRBV12-4 to TRBJ1-3; D is undetermined. The CDR3 has 14 amino acids. The V end lost 3 bases, the J end lost 0 bases, and 6 bases lay between the germline ends. CDR3 amino acids: CASSLSSSGNTIYF. In DNA, the CDR3 is TGTGCCAGCAGTTTGTCGAGCTCTGGAAACACCATATATTTT.

In its sample, this clonotype was seen many times. This chain links TRBV7-2 with TRBJ2-1; D remains unclear. CDR1 and CDR2 (germline): SGHTA, FQGNSA. CDR3 length: 13 residues. Trimming pared 2 bases from V and 8 bases from J, leaving 10 bases between. CDR3 DNA sequence: TGTGCCAGCAGCTTAATAATCCGGGATGAGCAGTTCTTC. It is translated as CASSLIIRDEQFF.

This clonotype showed up many times. The chain employs TRBV6-1 and TRBJ2-7; 9 nucleotides align to TRBD1. V was clipped by 5 bases and J by 4 bases; unmatched bases: 15. The germline CDR1 and CDR2 sequences are MNHNS and SASEGT. This CDR3 spans 17 amino acids. The CDR3 nucleotides are TGTGCCAGCAGTAATCTCGCCGGGACAGGGCCATTTTACGAGCAGTACTTC. It codes for CASSNLAGTGPFYEQYF.

This clonotype was counted at least ten times. The V call is TRBV2, the J call TRBJ2-3; 7 bases match TRBD2. There are 15 residues in the CDR3. The germline CDR1 and CDR2 sequences are SNHLY and FYNNEI. V shed 6 bases and J 2 bases; nucleotides not matched to a gene: 8. CDR3 sequence reads: CASSYGAGNTDTQYF. The CDR3 DNA reads TGTGCCAGCAGCTATGGAGCGGGAAACACAGATACGCAGTATTTT.

At least ten counts were recorded for this clonotype. The chain uses TRBV18 and TRBJ2-7; D unresolved. From germline, CDR1 is KGHSH and CDR2 LQKENI. CDR3 length: 14 residues. V lost 1 base, J lost 7 bases, and 14 bases lay in between. CDR3 protein: CASSPLGRSGEQYF. For the CDR3, the DNA is TGTGCCAGCTCACCACTGGGCAGATCTGGGGAGCAGTACTTC.

This clonotype was picked up a small number of times. V and J are TRBV7-6 and TRBJ2-3, with D unresolved. Germline-derived CDR1 and CDR2 are SGHVS and FNYEAQ. V gave up 3 bases and J gave up 6 bases, with 7 bases separating them. CDR3 length: 12 amino acids. The CDR3 region has the DNA TGTGCCAGCAGCTTCATCGGGGATACGCAGTATTTT. This codes for CASSFIGDTQYF. Looking up the rest from reference TRBV7-6 and TRBJ2-3 gives the full variable domain: GAGVSQSPRYKVTKRGQDVALRCDPISGHVSLYWYRQALGQGPEFLTYFNYEAQQDKSGLPNDRFSAERPEGSISTLTIQRTEQRDSAMYRCASSFIGDTQYFGPGTRLTVL.

This clonotype came up many times. The V gene is TRBV25-1, the J gene TRBJ1-1; 9 nucleotides line up with TRBD1. CDR1 MGHDK and CDR2 SYGVNS come from the germline V gene. CDR3 length: 15 amino acids. The junction had 3 bases not matched to a gene; V was cut back by 3 bases and J by 1 base. The CDR3 here is CASSDPTGGNTEAFF. CDR3 coding DNA: TGTGCCAGCAGTGATCCGACAGGGGGGAACACTGAAGCTTTCTTT.

This clonotype was counted many times. The rearrangement links TRBV29-1 to TRBJ2-1, with D possibly TRBD2 on 7 matching bases. From germline, CDR1 is SQVTM and CDR2 ANQGSEA. This CDR3 contains 12 residues. V was shortened by 4 bases and J by 12 bases, with 16 bases between the two germline ends. The CDR3 DNA reads TGCAGCGTTGGAGGGGGGGAGGGGAGGCAGTTCTTC. Translation: CSVGGGEGRQFF.

This clonotype was detected many times. One end of the junction varies from germline; a read error may be responsible. The J gene is TRBJ2-1, the V gene TRBV12-3 or TRBV12-4; D is unresolved. The CDR3 has 11 residues. DNA of the CDR3: TGTGCCGGCAGTGCCGGCAATGAGCAGTTCTTC. This gives the protein CAGSAGNEQFF.

The rearrangement uses TRBV5-1 and TRBJ2-1; D might be TRBD1 (6 bases). V dropped 2 bases and J dropped 8 bases, with 11 bases sitting between them. The CDR3 consists of 13 residues. Germline values: CDR1 SGHRS, CDR2 YFSETQ. The CDR3 DNA reads TGCGCCAGCAGCTTCCAGGGGCCGGATGAGCAGTTCTTC. This encodes CASSFQGPDEQFF.

The table lists this clonotype with many counts. This sequence joins TRBV19 and TRBJ1-1, with D hard to call. This CDR3 has 12 residues. Germline CDR1 reads LNHDA; CDR2 reads SQIVND (reference sequence). With 9 bases removed from V and 1 base from J, the gap between germline ends came to 9 bases. This chain's CDR3 is CASSMGNTEAFF. The CDR3, as DNA: TGTGCCAGCTCTATGGGGAACACTGAAGCTTTCTTT.

This clonotype was counted at least ten times. The rearrangement uses TRBV7-2 and TRBJ2-4, with 9 bases lining up with TRBD1. Trimming at V came to 5 bases and at J to 8 bases, leaving 1 base not matched to a gene. This CDR3 has 12 amino acids. CDR1 and CDR2 (germline): SGHTA, FQGNSA. In nucleotides, the CDR3 is TGTGCCAGCAGCCGGGACAGGGACATTCAGTACTTC. Residues: CASSRDRDIQYF.

This clonotype was seen at least ten times. V usage is TRBV20-1 and J usage is TRBJ2-1; TRBD1 aligns across 10 bases. V shed 5 bases and J 0 bases; nucleotides not matched to a gene: 4. Germline assignment: CDR1 DFQATT and CDR2 SNEGSKA (reference sequence). This CDR3 region has 15 residues. The CDR3 sequence: CSAETGGFSYNEQFF. DNA for the CDR3: TGCAGTGCTGAGACAGGGGGCTTCTCCTACAATGAGCAGTTCTTC.

This clonotype was seen ten or more times. This chain connects TRBV11-3 to TRBJ1-2; no definite D call. The V gene's germline CDR1 is SGHNT and CDR2 YENEEA. V was pared by 3 bases and J by 8 bases, with 22 bases between. This CDR3 is built from 16 residues. CDR3: CASSFNPWGEGSGYTF. The CDR3, as DNA: TGTGCCAGCAGCTTTAACCCCTGGGGAGAGGGCTCGGGCTACACCTTC.

The sample holds many counts of this clonotype. The chain links TRBV4-3 to TRBJ1-5, with D unclear. CDR1 LGHNA and CDR2 YSLEER come from the germline V gene. The V end lost 0 bases, the J end lost 0 bases, and 6 bases lay between the germline ends. The CDR3 consists of 15 residues. CDR3 protein: CASSQDKRSNQPQHF. The DNA for the CDR3 is TGCGCCAGCAGCCAAGATAAGCGTAGCAATCAGCCCCAGCATTTT.